Each of the 30 T cell receptor beta chains below was sequenced from the same sample in a study of cytomegalovirus exposure and HLA in healthy donors (dated by TCRdb to 2016 to 2017). The library was built by means of the immunoSEQ multiplex PCR assay. As stored in TCRdb, this immuneACCESS dataset retains in-frame rearrangements with V and J assigned. A fraction of the clones does not appear; measured against another copy, unresolved V genes explain less than half of the discrepancy, and the remainder lacks a known reason. This sample lists 220,000 or so clones; roughly 84% were detected once. The leading ten clones occupy over 13% of the sample. Material for sequencing was PBMCs. These TCRs come from a woman aged 25 to 39 in good health and CMV-seropositive.

The genes are TRBV7-3 and TRBJ2-1; D might be TRBD1 or TRBD2, each matching 5 bases. CDR1 SGHTA and CDR2 FQGTGA come from the germline V gene. V lost 5 bases, J lost 10 bases, and 15 bases lay in between. CDR3 length equals 13 residues. CDR3 nucleotide sequence: TGTGCCAGCAGCCTCGGGTTGGGGACCGAGCAGTTCTTC. Protein product: CASSLGLGTEQFF.

This clone has a handful of counts. The chain has TRBV6-1 and TRBJ1-3; TRBD1 agrees at 10 bases. The ends lost 1 base at V and 3 bases at J; junction bases unmatched: 0. Germline assignment: CDR1 MNHNS and CDR2 SASEGT. The CDR3 loop spans 15 amino acids. In DNA, the CDR3 is TGTGCCAGCAGTGAAGGGACAGGGGGTGGAAACACCATATATTTT. Translated, it gives CASSEGTGGGNTIYF.

This sequence joins TRBV19 and TRBJ1-1, with D unclear. Germline values: CDR1 LNHDA, CDR2 SQIVND (reference sequence). CDR3 length: 16 amino acids. Trimming removed 3 bases from V and 4 bases from J, with 18 bases in between. CDR3 coding DNA: TGTGCCAGTAGTATTTCGCCACCGCGTTGGACCACTGAAGCTTTCTTT. It is translated as CASSISPPRWTTEAFF.

This sequence joins TRBV5-6 and TRBJ2-7, with TRBD2 matching over 10 bases. Germline V CDR1 and CDR2: SGHDT, YYEEEE. This CDR3 contains 14 residues. V gave up 3 bases and J gave up 3 bases; unmatched junction bases: 3. The CDR3 sequence is CASSYGTSVYEQYF. CDR3 bases: TGTGCCAGCAGCTACGGGACTAGCGTCTACGAGCAGTACTTC.

This chain uses TRBV28 with TRBJ2-7; D unclear. This CDR3 has 13 residues. The V gene lost 3 bases and the J gene lost 2 bases, with 8 bases spanning the gap. The germline gives CDR1 MDHEN, CDR2 SYDVKM. Here the CDR3 reads CASSFAVTYEQYF. The CDR3, as DNA: TGTGCCAGCAGTTTCGCAGTTACCTACGAGCAGTACTTC.

The rearrangement links TRBV11-2 to TRBJ2-2; D gene ambiguous. The V end lost 5 bases, the J end lost 4 bases, and 5 bases lay between the germline ends. Germline-derived CDR1 and CDR2 are SGHAT and FQNNGV. The CDR3 spans 12 residues. CDR3 bases: TGTGCCAGCAGCCCCTCCACCGGGGAGCTGTTTTTT. It is translated as CASSPSTGELFF.

This sequence joins TRBV2 and TRBJ1-2; unclear D gene. Trimming removed 4 bases from V and 2 bases from J, with 14 bases in between. CDR3 size: 15 residues. The germline gives CDR1 SNHLY, CDR2 FYNNEI. CDR3 in DNA: TGTGCCAGCAGTGGGCCAGGCTCCCCCAACTATGGCTACACCTTC. It encodes CASSGPGSPNYGYTF.

This clone showed up just once. The V gene is TRBV5-1, the J gene TRBJ2-1; 8 bases match TRBD1. Germline-derived CDR1 and CDR2 are SGHRS and YFSETQ. The V gene end was trimmed by 2 bases and the J gene end by 3 bases; junction bases not matched to a gene: 10. The CDR3 spans 17 residues. CDR3 protein: CASSFPLAGTGYNEQFF. The CDR3 nucleotides read TGCGCCAGCAGCTTTCCTCTAGCTGGGACAGGCTACAATGAGCAGTTCTTC.

This clone was picked up a small number of times. This chain links TRBV7-6 with TRBJ1-5; unclear D gene. Trimming took off 1 base at V and 0 bases at J, with 1 base between the two ends. This CDR3 region has 13 residues. Germline V gene data show CDR1 as SGHVS and CDR2 as FNYEAQ. Written as DNA, the CDR3 is TGTGCCAGCAGCTTAGATAGCAATCAGCCCCAGCATTTT. Translated, it gives CASSLDSNQPQHF. Complete variable domain (other parts from reference TRBV7-6 and TRBJ1-5): GAGVSQSPRYKVTKRGQDVALRCDPISGHVSLYWYRQALGQGPEFLTYFNYEAQQDKSGLPNDRFSAERPEGSISTLTIQRTEQRDSAMYRCASSLDSNQPQHFGDGTRLSIL.

The chain links TRBV6-5 to TRBJ1-1, with TRBD1 as a possible D gene (5 bases). The CDR3 spans 15 residues. Germline V CDR1 and CDR2: MNHEY, SVGAGI. V gave up 4 bases and J gave up 1 base, with 13 bases separating them. The CDR3 bases are TGTGCCAGCAGTTGGCTCCGGGACGGGAACACTGAAGCTTTCTTT. It translates to CASSWLRDGNTEAFF.

The chain recombines TRBV6-5 with TRBJ1-3; D gene ambiguous. The CDR3 is made up of 15 amino acids. The germline V gene encodes CDR1 MNHEY and CDR2 SVGAGI. V gave up 0 bases and J gave up 2 bases, with 8 bases separating them. CDR3 sequence: CASSYSRTAGNTIYF. The CDR3 nucleotides read TGTGCCAGCAGTTACTCTAGGACGGCTGGAAACACCATATATTTT.

The chain employs TRBV4-3 and TRBJ1-2, with no clear D. Trimming removed 4 bases at V and 5 bases at J, with 14 bases between. Germline CDR1 is LGHNA and CDR2 is YSLEER. CDR3 length: 14 residues. The CDR3 nucleotides are TGCGCCAGCAGCCTCTCGCCAGGAGGATATGGCTACACCTTC. Amino acid sequence: CASSLSPGGYGYTF.

The chain recombines TRBV4-1 with TRBJ2-5; D possibly corresponds to TRBD1 (6 bases). Germline assignment: CDR1 MGHRA and CDR2 YSYEKL. The CDR3 spans 13 residues. V was pared by 4 bases and J by 2 bases, with 8 bases between. The CDR3 reads CASSLGQQETQYF. The CDR3 coding sequence is TGCGCCAGCAGCCTCGGACAGCAAGAGACCCAGTACTTC.

The rearrangement links TRBV6-5 to TRBJ2-7; D is perhaps TRBD2 (5 bases). The germline V gene encodes CDR1 MNHEY and CDR2 SVGAGI. Trimming took off 0 bases at V and 1 base at J, with 13 bases between the two ends. The CDR3 contains 16 residues. The CDR3 sequence: CASSYSTTEVSYEQYF. CDR3 nucleotides: TGTGCCAGCAGTTACTCGACGACGGAGGTATCCTACGAGCAGTACTTC.

The chain employs TRBV4-1 and TRBJ1-2, with 7 bases that match TRBD1. The CDR3 is 16 residues long. The germline V gene encodes CDR1 MGHRA and CDR2 YSYEKL. J lost 3 bases, V lost 6 bases, and 13 bases had no gene match. This CDR3 is CASREIYRGIDYGYTF. The CDR3 nucleotides read TGCGCCAGCAGGGAAATATACAGGGGAATCGACTATGGCTACACCTTC.

This chain connects TRBV29-1 to TRBJ1-2; 7 nucleotides match TRBD1. The ends lost 7 bases at V and 0 bases at J; junction bases unmatched: 8. The CDR3 has 14 amino acids. From germline, CDR1 is SQVTM and CDR2 ANQGSEA. The CDR3 reads CSAKDRASNYGYTF. The CDR3 nucleotides are TGCAGCGCGAAAGACAGGGCCTCTAACTATGGCTACACCTTC.

The chain is built from TRBV7-3 and TRBJ2-7; no reliable D call. The V and J ends lost 1 base and 4 bases respectively, with 11 bases between them. The CDR3 spans 14 residues. Looked up from germline, CDR1 is SGHTA and CDR2 is FQGTGA. The CDR3 DNA reads as TGTGCCAGCAGCTTAAGTCATCAGCTGTACGAGCAGTACTTC. Its protein product is CASSLSHQLYEQYF.

V is TRBV19 and J is TRBJ1-5, with D possibly TRBD1 on 6 matching bases. V was trimmed by 4 bases and J by 2 bases, leaving 9 bases between them. This CDR3 is 14 amino acids long. Germline V CDR1 and CDR2: LNHDA, SQIVND (reference sequence). CDR3: CASSSNRGNQPQHF. The CDR3 DNA sequence: TGTGCCAGTAGTAGTAACAGGGGCAATCAGCCCCAGCATTTT.

The chain links TRBV6-6 to TRBJ2-6; no clear D gene. The CDR3 covers 13 residues. Trimming stripped 7 bases from V and 0 bases from J, with 4 bases between. Germline V gene lookup returns CDR1 MNHNY and CDR2 SVGAGI (reference sequence). CDR3 loop: CASKNSGANVLTF. CDR3 sequence (DNA): TGTGCCAGCAAAAACTCTGGGGCCAACGTCCTGACTTTC.

The V gene is TRBV5-1, the J gene TRBJ2-1; TRBD2 matches 7 bases. V shed 4 bases, J shed 8 bases, and the junction held 9 bases outside the gene matches. Germline lookup yields CDR1 SGHRS and CDR2 YFSETQ. This CDR3 is 14 amino acids long. CDR3 residues: CASSPRGGADEQFF. CDR3 in DNA: TGCGCCAGCAGCCCACGGGGAGGGGCCGATGAGCAGTTCTTC.

This chain joins TRBV5-1 and TRBJ2-2; 12 positions agree with TRBD2. Germline V CDR1 and CDR2: SGHRS, YFSETQ. The CDR3 contains 15 residues. The trim removed 3 bases at V and 7 bases at J, leaving 4 bases unmatched. CDR3 nucleotide sequence: TGCGCCAGCAGCTCGACTAGCGGGAGAGTCGGGGAGCTGTTTTTT. Amino acid sequence: CASSSTSGRVGELFF. The variable domain in full, completed from reference TRBV5-1 and TRBJ2-2, reads KAGVTQTPRYLIKTRGQQVTLSCSPISGHRSVSWYQQTPGQGLQFLFEYFSETQRNKGNFPGRFSGRQFSNSRSEMNVSTLELGDSALYLCASSSTSGRVGELFFGEGSRLTVL.

This chain joins TRBV7-8 and TRBJ1-2, with 7 bases fitting TRBD1. Germline assignment: CDR1 SGHVS and CDR2 FQNEAQ. V lost 3 bases and J lost 10; bases outside the gene matches: 17. The CDR3 consists of 16 residues. CDR3 amino acids: CASSLCWDSRLCLYTF. CDR3 in DNA: TGTGCCAGCAGCTTGTGTTGGGACAGCCGTCTATGCCTCTACACCTTC.

The chain uses TRBV30 and TRBJ1-3, with TRBD1 as a possible D gene (6 bases). The germline CDR1 and CDR2 sequences are GTSNPN and SVGIG (reference sequence). V lost 3 bases and J lost 2, with 14 bases in between. The CDR3 covers 15 residues. The CDR3 sequence: CAWSGGQFAGNTIYF. The DNA for the CDR3 is TGTGCCTGGAGCGGCGGACAGTTTGCTGGAAACACCATATATTTT.

The chain employs TRBV2 and TRBJ2-4; D gene unclear. This CDR3 is 14 amino acids long. The ends were cut back, 4 bases at V and 7 bases at J, with 14 bases in the middle. Germline V lookup: CDR1 SNHLY, CDR2 FYNNEI. The DNA for the CDR3 is TGTGCCAGCAGTGGGGCAGGAGAAGGGAACATTCAGTACTTC. Translating gives CASSGAGEGNIQYF.

V usage is TRBV10-3 and J usage is TRBJ2-7; D perhaps matches TRBD2 (6 bases). The CDR3 has 15 residues. V gave up 6 bases and J gave up 2 bases, with 17 bases separating them. Germline V gene lookup returns CDR1 ENHRY and CDR2 SYGVKD. CDR3 sequence: CAISQLEGLAYEQYF. CDR3 bases: TGTGCCATCAGCCAACTCGAGGGACTGGCCTACGAGCAGTACTTC.

Here the CDR3 DNA reads TGTGCCAGCAGTGATTTGAGAGGGGATAACTATGGCTACACCTTC. It translates to CASSDLRGDNYGYTF. This rearrangement joins TRBV25-1 to TRBJ1-2, with D possibly being TRBD1 (5 bases). The CDR3 spans 15 residues. V was clipped by 3 bases and J by 1 base, with 12 bases between them. Germline CDR1 and CDR2: MGHDK and SYGVNS.

The rearrangement uses TRBV6-5 and TRBJ2-7, with unresolved D. Germline loops: CDR1 MNHEY, CDR2 SVGAGI. The CDR3 has 15 residues. The ends were cut back, 0 bases at V and 0 bases at J, with 9 bases in the middle. As DNA, the CDR3 is TGTGCCAGCAGTTACTCGAATTTAGGCTCCTACGAGCAGTACTTC. This codes for CASSYSNLGSYEQYF.

This sequence joins TRBV6-5 and TRBJ1-1; D is possibly TRBD1 (5 bases). Germline-derived CDR1 and CDR2 are MNHEY and SVGAGI. This CDR3 contains 14 residues. V was cut by 2 bases and J by 3 bases, with 10 bases left in between. CDR3 protein: CASSYEGPDTEAFF. Written as DNA, the CDR3 is TGTGCCAGCAGTTACGAGGGGCCGGACACTGAAGCTTTCTTT.

The rearrangement uses TRBV6-5 and TRBJ1-5; D not certain. Germline CDR1 is MNHEY and CDR2 is SVGAGI. Between the trimmed V and J ends, which lost 0 bases and 10 bases, there was a span of 10 bases. The CDR3 sequence is 13 residues long. The CDR3 region has the DNA TGTGCCAGCAGTTACTCAGTCGCCTCCCCCCAGCATTTT. This translates into CASSYSVASPQHF.

Only one count was recorded for this clone. The chain is built from TRBV7-2 and TRBJ1-5, with D unclear. CDR1 and CDR2 from the germline V gene are SGHTA and FQGNSA. CDR3 length equals 12 residues. V lost 1 base and J lost 7, with 5 bases in between. In DNA, the CDR3 is TGTGCCAGCAGCTTAGTGGGGCAGCCCCAGCATTTT. Translation: CASSLVGQPQHF.